This T cell receptor beta chain comes out of a study of regulatory T cells in long-lasting Graves disease. General study findings and limits: The study found persistent patients shared more public clonotypes (roughly 3,000) than new patients (about 1,000). Preferential use of TRBV28, TRBJ1-2 and TRBJ2-5 was seen in persistent disease.

The authors built TCR beta libraries using iRepertoire HTBI primers and Arm-PCR of CDR3 regions. TCRdb reprocessed the multiplex PCR reads via MiXCR and lists one record per CDR3 protein. The data show 450,000 or so distinct CDR3 sequences, about a fifth seen once. About this clonotype itself: Its cognate antigen is unknown.

This CDR3 spans 15 amino acids. The V and J ends lost 6 bases and 4 bases, in that order; junction bases with no gene match: 13. Germline lookup yields CDR1 GTSNPN and CDR2 SVGIG (reference sequence). Time point described: persistent/refractory GD, antithyroid drugs over 5 years with positive TRAb. The TCR library used RNA extracted from PBMCs. The V call is TRBV30, the J call TRBJ1-2, with TRBD1 matching 8 bases. The sequenced sample was peripheral blood mononuclear cells (PBMCs), obtained when the disease was refractory, from a patient treated with antithyroid drugs. This sequence originates from a female donor with Graves disease. The DNA for the CDR3 is TGTGCCTGTTCCCGGCCGGGACAGGCGGCCTATGGCTACACCTTC. Translating it yields CACSRPGQAAYGYTF.